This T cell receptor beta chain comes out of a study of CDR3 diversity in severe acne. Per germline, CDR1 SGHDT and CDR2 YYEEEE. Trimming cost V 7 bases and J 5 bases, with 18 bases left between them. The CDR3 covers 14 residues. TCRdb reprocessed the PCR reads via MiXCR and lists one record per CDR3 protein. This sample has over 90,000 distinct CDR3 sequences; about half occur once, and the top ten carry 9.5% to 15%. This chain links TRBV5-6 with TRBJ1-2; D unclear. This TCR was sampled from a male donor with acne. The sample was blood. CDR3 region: CASFPEGSPYGYTF. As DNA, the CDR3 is TGTGCCAGCTTTCCGGAAGGGTCCCCGTATGGCTACACCTTC.